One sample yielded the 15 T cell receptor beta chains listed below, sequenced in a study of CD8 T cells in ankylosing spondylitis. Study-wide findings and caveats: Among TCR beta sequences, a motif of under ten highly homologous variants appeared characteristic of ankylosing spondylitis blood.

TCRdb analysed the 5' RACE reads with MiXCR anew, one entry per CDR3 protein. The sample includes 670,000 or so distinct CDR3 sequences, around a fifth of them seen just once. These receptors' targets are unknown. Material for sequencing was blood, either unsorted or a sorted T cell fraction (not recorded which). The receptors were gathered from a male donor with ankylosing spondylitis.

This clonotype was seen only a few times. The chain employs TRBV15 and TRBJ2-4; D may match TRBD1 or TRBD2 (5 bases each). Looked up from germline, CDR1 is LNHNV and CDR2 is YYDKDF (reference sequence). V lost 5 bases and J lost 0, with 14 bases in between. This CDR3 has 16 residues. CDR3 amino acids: CATSSRGAKAKNIQYF. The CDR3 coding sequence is TGTGCCACCAGCTCCCGGGGCGCGAAAGCCAAAAACATTCAGTACTTC.

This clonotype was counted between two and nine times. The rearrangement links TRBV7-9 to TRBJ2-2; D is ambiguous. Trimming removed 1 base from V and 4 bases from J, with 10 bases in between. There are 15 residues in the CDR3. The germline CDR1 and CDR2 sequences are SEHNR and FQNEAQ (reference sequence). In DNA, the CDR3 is TGTGCCAGCAGCTTAGTGCTTGAATCCACCGGGGAGCTGTTTTTT. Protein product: CASSLVLESTGELFF.

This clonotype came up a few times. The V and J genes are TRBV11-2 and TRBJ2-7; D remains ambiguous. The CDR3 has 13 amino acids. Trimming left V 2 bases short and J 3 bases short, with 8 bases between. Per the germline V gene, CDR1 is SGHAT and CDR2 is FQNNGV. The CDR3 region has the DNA TGTGCCAGCAGCTTATCCAGGTACTACGAGCAGTACTTC. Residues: CASSLSRYYEQYF.

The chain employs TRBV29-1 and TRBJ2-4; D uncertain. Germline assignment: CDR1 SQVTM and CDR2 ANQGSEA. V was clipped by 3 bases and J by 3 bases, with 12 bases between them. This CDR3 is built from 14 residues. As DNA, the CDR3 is TGCAGCGTTGAGTCCCCCCCAGGCAAAAACATTCAGTACTTC. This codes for CSVESPPGKNIQYF.

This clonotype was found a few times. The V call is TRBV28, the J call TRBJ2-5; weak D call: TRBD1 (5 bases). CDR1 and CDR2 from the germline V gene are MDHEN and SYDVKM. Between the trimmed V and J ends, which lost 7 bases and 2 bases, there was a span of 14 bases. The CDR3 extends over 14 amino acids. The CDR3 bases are TGTGCCAGCATGGGGCCTGAGTTGCAAGAGACCCAGTACTTC. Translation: CASMGPELQETQYF.

CDR3 sequence reads: CASSLAGQGAGEQYF. The CDR3 DNA is TGTGCCAGCAGCTTGGCGGGACAGGGGGCAGGTGAGCAGTACTTC. The V call is TRBV5-4, the J call TRBJ2-7; TRBD1 aligns across 12 bases. Germline trimming cut 0 bases from V and 7 bases from J; bases unmatched to any gene: 5. The CDR3 contains 15 residues. Per the germline V gene, CDR1 is SGHNT and CDR2 is YYREEE (reference sequence).

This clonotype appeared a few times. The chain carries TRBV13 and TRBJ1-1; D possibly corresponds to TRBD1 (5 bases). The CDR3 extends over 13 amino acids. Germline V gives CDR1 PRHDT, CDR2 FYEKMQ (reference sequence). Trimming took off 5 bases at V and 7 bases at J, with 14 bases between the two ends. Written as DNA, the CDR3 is TGTGCCAGCAGCCCACTGGAGGGGCATGAAGCTTTCTTT. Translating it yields CASSPLEGHEAFF.

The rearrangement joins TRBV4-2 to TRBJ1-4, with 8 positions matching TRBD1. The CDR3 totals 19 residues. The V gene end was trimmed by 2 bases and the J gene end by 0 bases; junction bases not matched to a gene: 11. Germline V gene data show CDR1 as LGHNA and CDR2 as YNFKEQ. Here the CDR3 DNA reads TGTGCCAGCAGCCAACCGACAGGGGAGGTCCCGGCAACTAATGAAAAACTGTTTTTT. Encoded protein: CASSQPTGEVPATNEKLFF.

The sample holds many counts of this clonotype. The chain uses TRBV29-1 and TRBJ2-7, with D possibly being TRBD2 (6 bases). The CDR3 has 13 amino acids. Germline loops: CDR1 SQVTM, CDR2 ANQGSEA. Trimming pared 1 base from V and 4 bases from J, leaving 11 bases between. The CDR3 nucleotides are TGCAGCGTTGAAGTTAGCGGTTTGTACGAGCAGTACTTC. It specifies CSVEVSGLYEQYF.

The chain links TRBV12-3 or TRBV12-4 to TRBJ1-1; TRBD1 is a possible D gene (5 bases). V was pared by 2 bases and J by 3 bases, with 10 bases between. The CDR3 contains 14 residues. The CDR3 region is CASSLRGVDTEAFF. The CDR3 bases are TGTGCCAGCAGTTTAAGGGGAGTTGACACTGAAGCTTTCTTT.

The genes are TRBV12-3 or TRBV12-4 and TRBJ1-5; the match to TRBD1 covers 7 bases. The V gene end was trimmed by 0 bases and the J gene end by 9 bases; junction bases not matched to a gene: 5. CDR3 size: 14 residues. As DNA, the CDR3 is TGTGCCAGCAGTTTAGCGAGGGGGCAGGGGCCCCAGCATTTT. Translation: CASSLARGQGPQHF.

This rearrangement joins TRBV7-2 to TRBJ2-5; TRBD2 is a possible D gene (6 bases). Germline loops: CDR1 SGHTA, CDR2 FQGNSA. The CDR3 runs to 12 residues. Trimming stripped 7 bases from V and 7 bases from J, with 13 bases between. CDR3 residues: CASNHGGGTQYF. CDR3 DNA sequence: TGTGCCAGCAACCACGGGGGAGGGACCCAGTACTTC.

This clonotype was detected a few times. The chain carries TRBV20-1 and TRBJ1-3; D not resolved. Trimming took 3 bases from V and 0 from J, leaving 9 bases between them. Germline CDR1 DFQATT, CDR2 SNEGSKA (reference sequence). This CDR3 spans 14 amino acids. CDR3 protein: CSARRENSGNTIYF. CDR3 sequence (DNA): TGCAGTGCTAGGAGAGAAAACTCTGGAAACACCATATATTTT.

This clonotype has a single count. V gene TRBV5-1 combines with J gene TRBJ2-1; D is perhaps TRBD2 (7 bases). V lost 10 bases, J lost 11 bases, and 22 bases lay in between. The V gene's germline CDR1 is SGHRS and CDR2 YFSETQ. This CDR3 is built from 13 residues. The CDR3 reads CAGGGEPVRKQFF. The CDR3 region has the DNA TGCGCCGGAGGGGGGGAACCAGTTCGCAAGCAGTTCTTC.

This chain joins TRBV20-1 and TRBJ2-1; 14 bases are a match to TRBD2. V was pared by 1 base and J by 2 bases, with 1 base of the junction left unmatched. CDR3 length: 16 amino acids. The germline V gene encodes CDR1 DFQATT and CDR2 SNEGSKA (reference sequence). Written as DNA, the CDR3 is TGCAGTGCTAGAGGACTAGCGGGAGGGGCCTACAATGAGCAGTTCTTC. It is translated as CSARGLAGGAYNEQFF.